Below, one T cell receptor beta chain is given with its context. Only a few counts were recorded for this clone. Its antigen has not been determined. The record has no base qualities; no much larger clone is one base away. This sample was taken from a study of OX40 agonist ivuxolimab in advanced cancers. Background on the whole study: Ivuxolimab was a fully human IgG2 agonistic monoclonal antibody targeting the costimulatory receptor OX40 (CD134). Peripheral TCRbeta sequencing aimed to test whether ivuxolimab altered TCR sequence diversity and caused clonal T-cell expansion. The paper describes the monotherapy dose-escalation part (N ≈ 52 patients) of the phase I trial of ivuxolimab. Partial responses occurred in three dose-escalation patients: two with cutaneous melanoma and one with hepatocellular carcinoma. Patients were allowed to have had prior anti-PD-1, anti-PD-L1 or anti-CTLA-4 therapy, and around 43% of the dose-escalation patients had been treated with checkpoint inhibitors. Of the approximately 53 patients in dose escalation, 19 had hepatocellular carcinoma, some 15 had melanoma, 9 had renal cell carcinoma and 9 had head and neck cancer. Intravenous ivuxolimab was administered to patients every 2 weeks at six dose levels: 0.01, 0.1, 0.3, 1.5, 3 and 10 mg/kg. The dose-escalation cohort was around 84% male with a mean age of about 58 years, ranging from 23 to 79. Study-wide findings and limitations: Low levels of normalized T-cell clonal expansion were also shown by some nonresponding patients. Which antigens the clonally expanded peripheral T cells were specific for was not determined. At doses of 0.1 to 3.0 mg/kg, clonal expansion of both CD4+ and CD8+ T cells in blood was seen between baseline and week 6. In the 0.1-3.0 mg/kg groups, partial responders had among the lowest normalized peripheral clonal expansion, particularly in CD8+ T cells. After ivuxolimab, more expanded clones were found on average in CD8+ T cells than in CD4+ T cells.

Patients with autoimmune disease history or receiving systemic immunosuppression were excluded from the trial. Peripheral blood for TCR sequencing was collected from all dose cohorts at baseline, on cycle 4 day 1, and on cycle 7 day 1. Samples came from an open-label, multicenter, first-in-human phase I dose-escalation trial of ivuxolimab. Adults with locally advanced or metastatic melanoma, renal cell carcinoma, hepatocellular carcinoma or head and neck squamous cell carcinoma were enrolled in the trial. Before TCR sequencing, CD4+ T cells and CD8+ T cells from peripheral blood were sorted into separate populations. The CDR3 goes from the cysteine to the phenylalanine over 15 residues. The entry retains the CDR3 DNA only, 45 bases that are in frame from base 1. Sequences MNHNY (CDR1) and SVGAGI (CDR2) are obtained from the germline V gene (reference sequence). The germline V end is reduced by 5 bases and the J end by 6 bases; junction bases left unmatched: 11.

Genomic DNA was isolated from the sorted cells so that the TCRbeta CDR3 region could be sequenced. TCRbeta CDR3 regions were sequenced using the immunoSEQ Assay. TCRdb took over this immuneACCESS table, retaining in-frame rearrangements with V and J assigned. Such tables are incomplete; in checked studies, under half of the missing clones stem from an unresolved V gene, and the remainder is unexplained. The sample records 100,000 or so clones, roughly 88% of which are singletons. The top ten hold more than 0.6% of the sample. The sample in question was CD4+ or CD8+ T cells sorted from blood, obtained in a trial of the OX40 agonist ivuxolimab. The chain joins TRBV6-6 to TRBJ2-7, and 9 junction bases match TRBD1. The TCR was taken from an adult with an advanced solid tumor such as melanoma, head and neck, liver or kidney cancer. The DNA sequence follows: TGTGCCAGCAGTCCACGGACAGGGGACAAAGGCGAGCAGTACTTC. Translated, this gives CASSPRTGDKGEQYF.